At least ten counts were recorded for the clone carrying this T cell receptor beta chain. Its antigen is currently unknown. These data are taken from a study of T cells in Graves' hyperthyroidism and ophthalmopathy. Across the whole study: Sampling of peripheral blood happened at initial diagnosis, prior to any treatment. Study-level findings and limits: The model forecast ophthalmopathy, anticipating it by a median around 6.5 months before onset. Separation of ophthalmopathy from stable hyperthyroidism was achieved by a 13 V-J model.

From 10 ml of fresh peripheral blood, PBMCs were isolated. The source material, RNA transcripts, was used to amplify TCR beta CDR3 regions. Using the HTBI primer set, a first-round RT-PCR was run on the TCR CDR3. TCRdb reprocessed the multiplex PCR reads with MiXCR, giving one entry per CDR3 protein. This sample has about 400,000 distinct CDR3 sequences, with 13% to 15% found just once. The sample consisted of blood. The TCR was taken from a woman aged 60-70 years with Graves' ophthalmopathy.

DNA of the CDR3: TGTGCCAGCAGTACAAGGGGGACAGGGGTTGGCTACACCTTC. It encodes CASSTRGTGVGYTF. The chain recombines TRBV28 with TRBJ1-2, with 10 bases identical to TRBD1. The CDR3 has 14 residues. Trimming cost V 5 bases and J 7 bases; bases outside gene matches: 7. CDR1 and CDR2 from the germline V gene are MDHEN and SYDVKM.